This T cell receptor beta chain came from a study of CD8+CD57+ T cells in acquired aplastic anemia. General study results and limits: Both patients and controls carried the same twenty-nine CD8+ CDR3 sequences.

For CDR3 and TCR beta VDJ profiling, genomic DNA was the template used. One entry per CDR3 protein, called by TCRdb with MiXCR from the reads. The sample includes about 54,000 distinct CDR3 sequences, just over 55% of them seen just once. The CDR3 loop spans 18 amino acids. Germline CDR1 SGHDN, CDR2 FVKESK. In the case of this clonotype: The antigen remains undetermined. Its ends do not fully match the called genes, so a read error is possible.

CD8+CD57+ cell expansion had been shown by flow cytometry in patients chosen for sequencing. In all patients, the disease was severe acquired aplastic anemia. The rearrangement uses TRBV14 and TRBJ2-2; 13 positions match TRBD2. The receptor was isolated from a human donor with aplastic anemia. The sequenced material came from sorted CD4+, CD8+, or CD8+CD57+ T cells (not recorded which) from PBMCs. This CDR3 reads CATSSGLAGLANTGELFF. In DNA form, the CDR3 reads TGTGCCACCAGCTCGGGACTAGCGGGACTCGCGAACACCGGGGAGCTGTTTTTT.